This TCR beta chain emerged from a study of blood T cell repertoires in COVID-19 (dated by TCRdb to 2018 to 2020). With respect to the entire study: Collaborator samples came from the United States, Italy and Spain and covered acute and convalescent phases of COVID-19. The repertoires were made available in a free public database intended to serve as a resource for research on the immune response to SARS-CoV-2. The dataset comprised deeply sampled blood TCRbeta repertoires from subjects exposed to, actively infected with, or recovered from COVID-19. Nearly every sample came with metadata listing a de-identified subject ID, COVID-19 status, age in years and sex. The samples were drawn from the first 160 participants of the ongoing ImmuneRACE study and from over a thousand subjects provided by 6 global collaborators. The prospective study material was composed of cDNA or gDNA derived from T cells, B-cell-depleted T cells, or PBMCs. Where HLA class I and class II types were available, the types were taken from metadata supplied by the sample provider, not from assay-based typing. Overall results and qualifications from the work: The quantity of clinical and demographic metadata differed by source and by participant and was supplied without curation.

Participants in the prospective study were aged roughly 18 to 100 years, lived in approximately 26 United States geographic areas, and enrolled through a virtual design. In the prospective study, participants were assigned to cohorts based on the clinical history participants reported in a screening survey and a study questionnaire. ImmuneRACE Cohort 3 recovered participants were defined by two consecutive negative NP/OP PCR tests, healthcare professional clearance, or symptom resolution. Mobile phlebotomists in the prospective study collected whole blood, serum and a nasopharyngeal or oropharyngeal swab from every participant. Over an approximately 2-month period, participants in the prospective study had the option of providing additional blood draws and questionnaires. Before DNA extraction, blood samples from the prospective study were shipped at room temperature or frozen. Concerning this clone itself: What antigen it recognizes has not been identified. Per-base qualities were not stored, and no clone one base away is much larger.

TCRbeta CDR3 regions were amplified from genomic DNA using the immunoSEQ Assay, a bias-controlled multiplex PCR. The authors' analysis ran thus. Within the assay, amplification of reference gene primers was used to estimate how many nucleated cells each sample contained. Sequence reads were collapsed and filtered to measure the absolute abundance of every unique TCRbeta CDR3 rearrangement. For each sample, productive Simpson clonality was calculated as the square root of Simpson's diversity index across productive rearrangements. TCRdb took this table from immuneACCESS and kept in-frame rearrangements with V and J called. Such tables lack part of the clones; where checked against another copy, unresolved V genes explain under half of the gap, and the rest is unexplained. The V and J calls and clone size were taken over from that table, and D and trimming were inferred from the DNA. The sample table holds about 250,000 clones, of which approximately 85% were seen once. Of the sample, roughly 4% falls within the top ten clones.

In the germline V gene (reference sequence), CDR1 corresponds to LNHDA and CDR2 to SQIVND. The germline V end is reduced by 5 bases and the J end by 9 bases; junction bases left unmatched: 4. Counted from cysteine to phenylalanine, this CDR3 has 12 amino acids. Only CDR3 DNA is held: 36 bases, read in frame from base 1. This receptor was identified in a woman aged 25 to 39 who had recovered from COVID-19. The sequenced sample was PBMCs or T cells enriched from blood (not recorded which). The receptor chain draws on TRBV19 and TRBJ2-4; the junction holds 7 bases that match TRBD2. For the CDR3, the sequence is CASSPPGGIQYF. The sequenced DNA is TGTGCCAGTAGTCCCCCGGGGGGCATTCAGTACTTC.